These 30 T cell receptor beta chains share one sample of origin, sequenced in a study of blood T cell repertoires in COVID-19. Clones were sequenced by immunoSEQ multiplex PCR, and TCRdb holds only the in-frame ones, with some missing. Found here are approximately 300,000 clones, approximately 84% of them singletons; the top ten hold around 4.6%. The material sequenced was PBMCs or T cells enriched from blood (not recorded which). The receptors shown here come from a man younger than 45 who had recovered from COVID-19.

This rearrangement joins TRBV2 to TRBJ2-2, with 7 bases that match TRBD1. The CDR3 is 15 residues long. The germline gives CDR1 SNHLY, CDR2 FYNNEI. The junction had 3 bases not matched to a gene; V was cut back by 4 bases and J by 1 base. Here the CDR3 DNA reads TGTGCCAGCAGTGTCCAGGGGGTGAACACCGGGGAGCTGTTTTTT. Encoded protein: CASSVQGVNTGELFF.

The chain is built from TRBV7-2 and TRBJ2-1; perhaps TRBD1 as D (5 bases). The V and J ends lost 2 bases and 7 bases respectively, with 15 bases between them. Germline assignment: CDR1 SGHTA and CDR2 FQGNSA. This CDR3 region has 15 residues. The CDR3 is CASSLQQGFQNEQFF. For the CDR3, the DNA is TGTGCCAGCAGCTTACAGCAGGGTTTCCAAAATGAGCAGTTCTTC.

CDR3 sequence (DNA): TGTGCCAGCAGCCCCGGGACAGGGATCTACGAGCAGTACTTC. Translation gives CASSPGTGIYEQYF. This chain connects TRBV6-5 to TRBJ2-7, with 9 nucleotides matching TRBD1. CDR1 and CDR2 from the germline V gene are MNHEY and SVGAGI. V was clipped by 6 bases and J by 3 bases; unmatched bases: 6. The CDR3 is made up of 14 amino acids.

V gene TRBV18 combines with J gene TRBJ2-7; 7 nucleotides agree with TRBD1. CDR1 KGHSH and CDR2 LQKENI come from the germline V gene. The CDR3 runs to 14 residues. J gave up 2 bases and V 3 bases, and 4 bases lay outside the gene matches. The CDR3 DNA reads TGTGCCAGCTCACCCGGGGACAGACCCTACGAGCAGTACTTC. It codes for CASSPGDRPYEQYF. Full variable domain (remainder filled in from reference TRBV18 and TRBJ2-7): NAGVMQNPRHLVRRRGQEARLRCSPMKGHSHVYWYRQLPEEGLKFMVYLQKENIIDESGMPKERFSAEFPKEGPSILRIQQVVRGDSAAYFCASSPGDRPYEQYFGPGTRLTVT.

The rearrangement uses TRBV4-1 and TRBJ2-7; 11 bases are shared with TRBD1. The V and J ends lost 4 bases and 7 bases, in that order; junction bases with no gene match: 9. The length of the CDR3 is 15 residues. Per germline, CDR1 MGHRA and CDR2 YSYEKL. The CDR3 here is CASSPWTGGVGEQYF. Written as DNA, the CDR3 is TGCGCCAGCAGCCCGTGGACAGGGGGCGTGGGGGAGCAGTACTTC.

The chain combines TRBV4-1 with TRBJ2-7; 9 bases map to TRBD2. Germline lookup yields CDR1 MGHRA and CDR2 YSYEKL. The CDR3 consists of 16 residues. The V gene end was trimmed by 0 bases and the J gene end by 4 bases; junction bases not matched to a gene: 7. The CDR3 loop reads CASSQDLLAGRYEQYF. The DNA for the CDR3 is TGCGCCAGCAGCCAAGATTTGCTAGCGGGGCGATACGAGCAGTACTTC.

Written as DNA, the CDR3 is TGTGCCAGCAGGTCTCAAGGGGATGAGCAGTTCTTC. Translated: CASRSQGDEQFF. The rearrangement joins TRBV27 to TRBJ2-1; a weak D match, TRBD1 (5 bases). The CDR3 covers 12 residues. V was trimmed by 6 bases and J by 8 bases, leaving 11 bases between them. The germline V gene encodes CDR1 MNHEY and CDR2 SMNVEV (reference sequence).

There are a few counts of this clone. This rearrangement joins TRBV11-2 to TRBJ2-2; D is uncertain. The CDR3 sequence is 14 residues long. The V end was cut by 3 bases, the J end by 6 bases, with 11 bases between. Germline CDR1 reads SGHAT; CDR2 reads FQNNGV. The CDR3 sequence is CASSFPGRAGELFF. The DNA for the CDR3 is TGTGCCAGCAGCTTTCCAGGAAGAGCCGGGGAGCTGTTTTTT.

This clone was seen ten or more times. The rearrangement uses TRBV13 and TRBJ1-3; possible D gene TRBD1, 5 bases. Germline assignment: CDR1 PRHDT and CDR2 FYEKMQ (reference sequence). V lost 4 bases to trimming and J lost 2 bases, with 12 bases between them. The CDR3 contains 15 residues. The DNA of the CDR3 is TGTGCCAGCAGCTCCCACGGGGGTACTGGAAACACCATATATTTT. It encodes CASSSHGGTGNTIYF.

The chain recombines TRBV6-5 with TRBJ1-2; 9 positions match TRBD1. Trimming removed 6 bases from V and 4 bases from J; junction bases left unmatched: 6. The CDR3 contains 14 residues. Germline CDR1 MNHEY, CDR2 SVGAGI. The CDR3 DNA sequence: TGTGCCAGCAGGCTACAGGGGGCAAGCTATGGCTACACCTTC. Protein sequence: CASRLQGASYGYTF.

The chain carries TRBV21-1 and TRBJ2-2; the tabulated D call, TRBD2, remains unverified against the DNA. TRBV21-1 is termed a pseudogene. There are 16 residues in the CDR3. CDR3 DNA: TGTGCCAGCAGCAAACCCAGCGGGGGGAACACCGGGGAGCTGTTTTTT. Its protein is CASSKPSGGNTGELFF.

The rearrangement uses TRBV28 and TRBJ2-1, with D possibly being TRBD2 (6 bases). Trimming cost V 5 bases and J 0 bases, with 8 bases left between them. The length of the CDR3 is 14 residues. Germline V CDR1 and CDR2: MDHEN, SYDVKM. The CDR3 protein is CASSGAGSYNEQFF. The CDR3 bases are TGTGCCAGCAGTGGAGCGGGCTCCTACAATGAGCAGTTCTTC.

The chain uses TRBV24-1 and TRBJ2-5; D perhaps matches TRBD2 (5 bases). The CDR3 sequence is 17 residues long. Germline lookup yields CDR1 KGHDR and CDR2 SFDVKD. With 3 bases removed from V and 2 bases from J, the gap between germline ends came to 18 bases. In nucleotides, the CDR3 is TGTGCCACCAGTGATCCGCCCCGGGTCCGGGGTCAAGAGACCCAGTACTTC. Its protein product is CATSDPPRVRGQETQYF.

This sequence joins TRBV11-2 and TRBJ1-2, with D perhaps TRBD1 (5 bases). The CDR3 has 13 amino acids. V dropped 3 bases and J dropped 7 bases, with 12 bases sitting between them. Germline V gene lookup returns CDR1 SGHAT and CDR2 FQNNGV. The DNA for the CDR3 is TGTGCCAGCAGCTTCGGAGGGGACGGTGGCTACACCTTC. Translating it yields CASSFGGDGGYTF.

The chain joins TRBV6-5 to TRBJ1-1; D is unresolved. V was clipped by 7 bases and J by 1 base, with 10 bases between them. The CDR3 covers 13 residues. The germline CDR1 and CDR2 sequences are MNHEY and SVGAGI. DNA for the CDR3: TGTGCCAGCATGCTCAACAGGAACACTGAAGCTTTCTTT. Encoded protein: CASMLNRNTEAFF.

CDR3 region: CASSPGVAYEQYF. The CDR3 DNA sequence: TGTGCCAGCAGTCCCGGGGTCGCCTACGAGCAGTACTTC. The V and J genes are TRBV12-3 or TRBV12-4 and TRBJ2-7; D may be TRBD2 (5 bases). The CDR3 runs to 13 residues. V was trimmed by 5 bases and J by 2 bases, leaving 10 bases between them.

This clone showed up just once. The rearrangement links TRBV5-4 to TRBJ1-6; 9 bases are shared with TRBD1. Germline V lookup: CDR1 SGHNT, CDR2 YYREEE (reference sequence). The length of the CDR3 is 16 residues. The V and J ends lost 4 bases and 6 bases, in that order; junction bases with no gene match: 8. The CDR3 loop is CASSISGQGSNSPLHF. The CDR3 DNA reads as TGTGCCAGCAGCATCAGCGGACAGGGGTCTAATTCACCCCTCCACTTT.

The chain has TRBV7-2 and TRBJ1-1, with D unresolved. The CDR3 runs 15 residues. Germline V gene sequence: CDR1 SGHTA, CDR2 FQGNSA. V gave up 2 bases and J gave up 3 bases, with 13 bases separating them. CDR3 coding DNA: TGTGCCAGCAGCTTAATTGAGGGAGGGCACACTGAAGCTTTCTTT. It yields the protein CASSLIEGGHTEAFF.

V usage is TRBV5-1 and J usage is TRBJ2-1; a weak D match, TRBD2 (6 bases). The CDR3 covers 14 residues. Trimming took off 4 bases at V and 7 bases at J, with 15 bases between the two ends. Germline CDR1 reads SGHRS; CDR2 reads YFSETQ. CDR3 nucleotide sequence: TGCGCCAGCAGCGAGGGCCAACGGGGGAATGAGCAGTTCTTC. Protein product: CASSEGQRGNEQFF.

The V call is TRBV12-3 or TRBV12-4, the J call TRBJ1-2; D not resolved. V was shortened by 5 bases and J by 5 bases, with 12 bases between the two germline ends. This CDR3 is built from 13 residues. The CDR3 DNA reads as TGTGCCAGCAGTCCGACGGGGATTTATGGCTACACCTTC. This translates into CASSPTGIYGYTF.

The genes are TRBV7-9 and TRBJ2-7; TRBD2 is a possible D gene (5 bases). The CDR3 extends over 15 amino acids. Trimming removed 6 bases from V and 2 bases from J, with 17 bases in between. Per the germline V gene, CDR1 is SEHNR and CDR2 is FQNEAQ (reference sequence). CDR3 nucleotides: TGTGCCAGCAGTCCTCCATTAAATAGCGCCTACGAGCAGTACTTC. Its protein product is CASSPPLNSAYEQYF.

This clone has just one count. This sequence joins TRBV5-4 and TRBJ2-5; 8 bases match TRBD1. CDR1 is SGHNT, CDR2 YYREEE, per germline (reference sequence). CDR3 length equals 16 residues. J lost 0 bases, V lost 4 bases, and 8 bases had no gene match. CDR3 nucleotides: TGTGCCAGCAGCCTTCCAGGGGGCGCATACCAAGAGACCCAGTACTTC. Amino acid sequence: CASSLPGGAYQETQYF. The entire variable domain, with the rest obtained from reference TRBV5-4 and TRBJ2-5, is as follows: ETGVTQSPTHLIKTRGQQVTLRCSSQSGHNTVSWYQQALGQGPQFIFQYYREEENGRGNFPPRFSGLQFPNYSSELNVNALELDDSALYLCASSLPGGAYQETQYFGPGTRLLVL.

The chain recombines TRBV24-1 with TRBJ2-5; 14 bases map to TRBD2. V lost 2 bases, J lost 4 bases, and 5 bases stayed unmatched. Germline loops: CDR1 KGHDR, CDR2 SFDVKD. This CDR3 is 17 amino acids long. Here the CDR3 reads CATSDSGLAGVRETQYF. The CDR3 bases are TGTGCCACCAGTGATTCGGGACTAGCGGGAGTTCGAGAGACCCAGTACTTC.

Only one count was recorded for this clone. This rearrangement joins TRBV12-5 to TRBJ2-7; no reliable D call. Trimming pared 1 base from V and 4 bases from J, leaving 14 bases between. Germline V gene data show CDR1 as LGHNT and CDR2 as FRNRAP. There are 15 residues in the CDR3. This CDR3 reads CASGLERETPYEQYF. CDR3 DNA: TGTGCTAGTGGTTTGGAACGAGAAACGCCTTACGAGCAGTACTTC.

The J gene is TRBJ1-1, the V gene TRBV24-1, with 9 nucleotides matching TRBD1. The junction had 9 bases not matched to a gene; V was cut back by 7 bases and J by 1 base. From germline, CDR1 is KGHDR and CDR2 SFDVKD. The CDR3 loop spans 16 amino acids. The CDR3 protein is CATSATGGQGNTEAFF. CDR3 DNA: TGTGCCACCAGCGCCACTGGGGGACAGGGGAACACTGAAGCTTTCTTT.

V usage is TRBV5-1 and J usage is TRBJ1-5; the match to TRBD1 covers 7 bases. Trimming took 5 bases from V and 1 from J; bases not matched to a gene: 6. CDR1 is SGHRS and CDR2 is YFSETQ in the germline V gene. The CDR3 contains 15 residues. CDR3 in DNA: TGCGCCAGCAGTCGTACAGGGGAGAGCAATCAGCCCCAGCATTTT. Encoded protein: CASSRTGESNQPQHF. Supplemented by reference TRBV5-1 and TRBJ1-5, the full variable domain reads KAGVTQTPRYLIKTRGQQVTLSCSPISGHRSVSWYQQTPGQGLQFLFEYFSETQRNKGNFPGRFSGRQFSNSRSEMNVSTLELGDSALYLCASSRTGESNQPQHFGDGTRLSIL.

CDR3 coding DNA: TGTGCCAGCAGCCTGAGGCCACAAGGGAGGCACAATGAGCAGTTCTTC. It specifies CASSLRPQGRHNEQFF. This chain joins TRBV7-9 and TRBJ2-1; D perhaps matches TRBD2 (6 bases). Germline lookup yields CDR1 SEHNR and CDR2 FQNEAQ (reference sequence). The germline V and J ends were trimmed by 5 bases and 5 bases, with 19 bases remaining between them. This CDR3 comprises 16 residues.

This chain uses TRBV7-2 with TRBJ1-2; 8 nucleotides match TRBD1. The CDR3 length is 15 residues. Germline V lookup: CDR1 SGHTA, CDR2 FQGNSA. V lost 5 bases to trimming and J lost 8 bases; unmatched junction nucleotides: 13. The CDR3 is CASSIAAGGARGYTF. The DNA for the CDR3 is TGTGCCAGCAGCATCGCGGCAGGGGGCGCAAGGGGCTACACCTTC. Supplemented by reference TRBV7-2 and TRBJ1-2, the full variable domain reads GAGVSQSPSNKVTEKGKDVELRCDPISGHTALYWYRQSLGQGLEFLIYFQGNSAPDKSGLPSDRFSAERTGGSVSTLTIQRTQQEDSAVYLCASSIAAGGARGYTFGSGTRLTVV.

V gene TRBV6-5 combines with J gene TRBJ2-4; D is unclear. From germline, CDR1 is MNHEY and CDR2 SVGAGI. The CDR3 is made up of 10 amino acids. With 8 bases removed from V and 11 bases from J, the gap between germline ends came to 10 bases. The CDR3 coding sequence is TGTGCCAGCCGAGGCTCGTTTCAGTACTTC. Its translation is CASRGSFQYF.

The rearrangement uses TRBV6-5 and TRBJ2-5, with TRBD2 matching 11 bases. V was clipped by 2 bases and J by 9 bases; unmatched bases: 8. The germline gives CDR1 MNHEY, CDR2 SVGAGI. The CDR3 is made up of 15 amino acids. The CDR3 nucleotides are TGTGCCAGCAGTTACGGGTCTAGCGGGAGGTTGGCCCAGTACTTC. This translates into CASSYGSSGRLAQYF.